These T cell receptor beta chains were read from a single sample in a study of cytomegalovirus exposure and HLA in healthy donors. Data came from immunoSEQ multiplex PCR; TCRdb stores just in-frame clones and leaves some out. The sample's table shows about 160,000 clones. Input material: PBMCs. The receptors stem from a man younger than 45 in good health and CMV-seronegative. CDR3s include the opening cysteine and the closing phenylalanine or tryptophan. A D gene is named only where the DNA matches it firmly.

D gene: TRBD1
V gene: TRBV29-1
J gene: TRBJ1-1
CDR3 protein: CSVQTGGFSLMNTEAFF
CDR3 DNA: TGCAGCGTCCAGACAGGGGGTTTCTCCCTAATGAACACTGAAGCTTTCTTT

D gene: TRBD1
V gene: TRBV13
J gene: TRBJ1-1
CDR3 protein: CASSDGTGGGMNTEAFF
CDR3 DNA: TGTGCCAGCAGCGATGGGACAGGCGGTGGGATGAACACTGAAGCTTTCTTT

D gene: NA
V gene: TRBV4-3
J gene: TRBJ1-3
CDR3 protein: CASSQDRGSGNTIYF
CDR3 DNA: TGCGCCAGCAGCCAAGATAGGGGCTCTGGAAACACCATATATTTT

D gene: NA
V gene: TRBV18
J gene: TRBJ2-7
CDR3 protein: CASSPVSSGDGQYF
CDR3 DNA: TGTGCCAGCTCACCAGTATCCTCAGGGGACGGGCAGTACTTC

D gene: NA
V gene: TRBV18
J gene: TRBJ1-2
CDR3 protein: CASSVGSGYGYTF
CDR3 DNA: TGTGCCAGCTCGGTTGGATCGGGCTATGGCTACACCTTC

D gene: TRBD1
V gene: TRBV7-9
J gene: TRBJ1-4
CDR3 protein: CASSFRTGNEKLFF
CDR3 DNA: TGTGCCAGCAGCTTCCGGACAGGGAATGAAAAACTGTTTTTT

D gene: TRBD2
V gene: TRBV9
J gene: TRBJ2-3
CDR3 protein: CASSSTGTSSTDTQYF
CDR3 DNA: TGTGCCAGCAGCTCAACCGGGACTAGCAGCACAGATACGCAGTATTTT

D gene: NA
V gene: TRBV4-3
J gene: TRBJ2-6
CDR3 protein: CASSQVLRGSGANVLTF
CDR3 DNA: TGCGCCAGCAGCCAAGTCCTCAGAGGCTCTGGGGCCAACGTCCTGACTTTC

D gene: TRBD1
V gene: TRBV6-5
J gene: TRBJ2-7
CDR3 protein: CASTDRVGEQYF
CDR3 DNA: TGTGCCAGCACTGACAGGGTCGGCGAGCAGTACTTC

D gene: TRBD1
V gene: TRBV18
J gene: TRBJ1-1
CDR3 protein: CASSPTGRKNTEAFF
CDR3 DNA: TGTGCCAGCTCACCGACAGGGAGGAAGAACACTGAAGCTTTCTTT

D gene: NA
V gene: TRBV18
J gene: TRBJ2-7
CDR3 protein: CASSPQRGGLSYEQYF
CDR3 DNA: TGTGCCAGCTCACCCCAAAGGGGGGGCCTCTCCTACGAGCAGTACTTC

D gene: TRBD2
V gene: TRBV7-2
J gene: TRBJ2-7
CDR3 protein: CASSLTSGGNYEQYF
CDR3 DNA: TGTGCCAGCAGCTTAACTAGCGGAGGAAACTACGAGCAGTACTTC

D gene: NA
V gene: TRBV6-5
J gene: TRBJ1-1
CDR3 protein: CASSYRRQNTEAFF
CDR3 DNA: TGTGCCAGCAGTTACCGTCGACAGAACACTGAAGCTTTCTTT

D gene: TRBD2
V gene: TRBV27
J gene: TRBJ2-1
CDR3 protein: CASSSGTSLLSSYNEQFF
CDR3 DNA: TGTGCCAGCTCATCCGGGACTAGCCTCCTGAGCTCCTACAATGAGCAGTTCTTC

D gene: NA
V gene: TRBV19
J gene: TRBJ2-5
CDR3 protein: CASSILIGVPQETQYF
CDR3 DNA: TGTGCCAGTAGTATCTTGATAGGGGTACCCCAAGAGACCCAGTACTTC

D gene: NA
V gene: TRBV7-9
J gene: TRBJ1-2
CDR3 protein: CATSTAIGYTF
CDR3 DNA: TGTGCCACTTCGACAGCGATTGGCTACACCTTC

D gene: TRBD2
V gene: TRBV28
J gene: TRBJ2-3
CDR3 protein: CASSLPSGGDTQYF
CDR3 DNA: TGTGCCAGCAGTTTACCTAGCGGGGGAGATACGCAGTATTTT

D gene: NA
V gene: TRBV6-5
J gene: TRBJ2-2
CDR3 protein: CASSVMGQNTGELFF
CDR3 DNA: TGTGCCAGCAGTGTCATGGGACAGAACACCGGGGAGCTGTTTTTT

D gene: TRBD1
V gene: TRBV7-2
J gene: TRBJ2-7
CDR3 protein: CASRYSLTGGDEQYF
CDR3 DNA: TGTGCCAGCAGATACAGTTTGACAGGGGGCGACGAGCAGTACTTC

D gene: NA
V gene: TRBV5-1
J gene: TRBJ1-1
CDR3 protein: CASSPLLRGENTEAFF
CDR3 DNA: TGCGCCAGCAGCCCATTACTTCGGGGGGAGAACACTGAAGCTTTCTTT

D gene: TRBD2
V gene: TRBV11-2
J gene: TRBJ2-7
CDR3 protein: CASSRGLALDEQYF
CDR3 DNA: TGTGCCAGCAGCCGAGGACTAGCTCTCGACGAGCAGTACTTC

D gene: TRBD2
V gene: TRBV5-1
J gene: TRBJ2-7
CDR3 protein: CASSRTSGSYSSYEQYF
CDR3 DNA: TGCGCCAGCAGCAGGACTAGCGGGAGCTACAGCTCCTACGAGCAGTACTTC

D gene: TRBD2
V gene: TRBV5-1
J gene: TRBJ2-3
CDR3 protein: CASSLVAGGPTDTQYF
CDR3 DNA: TGCGCCAGCAGCTTGGTAGCGGGAGGGCCCACAGATACGCAGTATTTT

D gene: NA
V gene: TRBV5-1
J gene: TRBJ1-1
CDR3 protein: CASSLVQGREAFF
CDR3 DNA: TGCGCCAGCAGCTTGGTGCAGGGGAGAGAGGCTTTCTTT

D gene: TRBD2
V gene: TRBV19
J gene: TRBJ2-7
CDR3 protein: CASSIQSGTYEQYF
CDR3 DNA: TGTGCCAGTAGTATTCAAAGCGGGACCTACGAGCAGTACTTC

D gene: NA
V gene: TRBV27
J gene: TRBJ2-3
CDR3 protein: CASTPWPPDTQYF
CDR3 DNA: TGTGCCAGCACCCCGTGGCCTCCCGATACGCAGTATTTT

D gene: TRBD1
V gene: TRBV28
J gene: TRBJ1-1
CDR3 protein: CASSSHRDRGFF
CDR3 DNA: TGTGCCAGCAGTTCACACCGGGACAGGGGCTTCTTT

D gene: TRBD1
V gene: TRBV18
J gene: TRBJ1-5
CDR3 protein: CASSSRDRGHISNQPQHF
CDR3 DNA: TGTGCCAGCTCAAGCCGGGACAGGGGGCATATTAGCAATCAGCCCCAGCATTTT

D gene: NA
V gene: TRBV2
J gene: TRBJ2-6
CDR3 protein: CASGQFSGANVLTF
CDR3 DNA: TGTGCCAGCGGACAATTCTCTGGGGCCAACGTCCTGACTTTC

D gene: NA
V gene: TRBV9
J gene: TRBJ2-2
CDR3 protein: CASSITTNTGELFF
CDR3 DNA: TGTGCCAGCAGCATTACTACGAACACCGGGGAGCTGTTTTTT

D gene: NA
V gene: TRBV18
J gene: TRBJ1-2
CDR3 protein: CASSPTEANYGYTF
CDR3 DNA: TGTGCCAGCTCACCCACGGAGGCTAACTATGGCTACACCTTC

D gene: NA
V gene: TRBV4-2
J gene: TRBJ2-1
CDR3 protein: CASSQEGGDGVNEQFF
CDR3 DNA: TGTGCCAGCAGCCAAGAAGGGGGAGACGGGGTCAATGAGCAGTTCTTC

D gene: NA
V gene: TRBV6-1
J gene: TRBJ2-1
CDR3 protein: CASSGGHPGVNEQFF
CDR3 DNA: TGTGCCAGCAGTGGGGGACATCCTGGCGTCAATGAGCAGTTCTTC

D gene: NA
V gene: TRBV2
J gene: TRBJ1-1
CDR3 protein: CASSDQSWAPRTEAFF
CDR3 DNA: TGTGCCAGCAGTGACCAGTCGTGGGCGCCTCGGACTGAAGCTTTCTTT

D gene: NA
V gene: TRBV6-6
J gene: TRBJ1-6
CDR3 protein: CASRDTGYYNSPLHF
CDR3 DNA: TGTGCCAGCAGAGACACAGGGTACTATAATTCACCCCTCCACTTT

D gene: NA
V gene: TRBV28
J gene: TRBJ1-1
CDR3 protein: CASSLSYTEAFF
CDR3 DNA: TGTGCCAGCAGTTTATCTTACACTGAAGCTTTCTTT

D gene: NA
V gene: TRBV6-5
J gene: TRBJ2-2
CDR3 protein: CASRTAIANTGELFF
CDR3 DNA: TGTGCCAGCAGGACAGCCATAGCGAACACCGGGGAGCTGTTTTTT

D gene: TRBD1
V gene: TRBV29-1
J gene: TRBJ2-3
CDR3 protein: CSVSTGGVGTDTQYF
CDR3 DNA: TGCAGCGTTTCCACAGGGGGCGTGGGCACAGATACGCAGTATTTT

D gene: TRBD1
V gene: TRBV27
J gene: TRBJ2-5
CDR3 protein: CASSWTPTGEETQYF
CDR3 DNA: TGTGCCAGCAGTTGGACCCCGACAGGGGAAGAGACCCAGTACTTC

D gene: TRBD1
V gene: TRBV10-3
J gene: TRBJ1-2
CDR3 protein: CAIKGGGIYGYTF
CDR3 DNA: TGTGCCATCAAAGGAGGGGGCATTTATGGCTACACCTTC

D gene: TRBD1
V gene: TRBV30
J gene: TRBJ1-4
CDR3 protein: CAWSDRDSKLFF
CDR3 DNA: TGTGCCTGGTCCGACCGGGACAGCAAACTGTTTTTT

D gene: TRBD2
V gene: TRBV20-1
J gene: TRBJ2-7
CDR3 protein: CSAMGGYEQYF
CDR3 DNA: TGCAGTGCGATGGGAGGGTACGAGCAGTACTTC